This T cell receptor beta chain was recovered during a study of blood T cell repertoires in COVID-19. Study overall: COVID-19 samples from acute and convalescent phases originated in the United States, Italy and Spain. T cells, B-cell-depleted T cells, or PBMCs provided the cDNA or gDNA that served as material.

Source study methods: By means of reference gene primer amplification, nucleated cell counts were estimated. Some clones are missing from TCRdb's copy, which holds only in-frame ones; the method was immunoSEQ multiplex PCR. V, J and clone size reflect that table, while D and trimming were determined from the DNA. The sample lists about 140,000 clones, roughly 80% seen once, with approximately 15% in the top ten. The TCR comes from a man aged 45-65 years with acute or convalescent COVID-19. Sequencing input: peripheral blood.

DNA of the CDR3: TGTGCCAGCAGTGTACCCGGCCTGGGAGATCTTTCACCCCTCCACTTT. It translates to CASSVPGLGDLSPLHF. The chain links TRBV25-1 to TRBJ1-6; D not certain. Germline CDR1 MGHDK, CDR2 SYGVNS. The CDR3 contains 16 residues. The V end lost 4 bases, the J end lost 9 bases, and 19 bases lay between the germline ends.